Shown below are 7 T cell receptor beta chains from a single sample sequenced in a study of blood T cell repertoires in COVID-19. Assay used: immunoSEQ multiplex PCR; TCRdb lists only in-frame clones, some missing. The data show about 220,000 clones, roughly 84% seen once. Specimen: peripheral blood. The receptor set was obtained from a man between 45 and 60 years old with active or convalescent COVID-19.

The rearrangement uses TRBV27 and TRBJ2-1; D may be TRBD2 (7 bases). Germline CDR1 and CDR2: MNHEY and SMNVEV (reference sequence). The germline V and J ends were trimmed by 0 bases and 9 bases, with 15 bases remaining between them. The CDR3 has 15 residues. CDR3 sequence reads: CASSLSPLGGVEQFF. CDR3 nucleotide sequence: TGTGCCAGCAGTTTATCCCCCCTAGGGGGGGTTGAGCAGTTCTTC.

V gene TRBV4-1 combines with J gene TRBJ2-1; 7 nucleotides agree with TRBD2. The V gene end was trimmed by 1 base and the J gene end by 6 bases; junction bases not matched to a gene: 12. The V gene's germline CDR1 is MGHRA and CDR2 YSYEKL. There are 17 residues in the CDR3. The CDR3 reads CASSQVGGSRAGNEQFF. Here the CDR3 DNA reads TGCGCCAGCAGCCAAGTGGGGGGGAGTAGGGCCGGCAATGAGCAGTTCTTC.

The rearrangement joins TRBV7-9 to TRBJ1-1; D call uncertain. The ends were cut back, 2 bases at V and 11 bases at J, with 18 bases in the middle. This CDR3 comprises 14 residues. The germline CDR1 and CDR2 sequences are SEHNR and FQNEAQ (reference sequence). CDR3 in amino acids: CASSLNQEGLPAFF. The CDR3 DNA is TGTGCCAGCAGCTTAAATCAAGAGGGATTGCCCGCTTTCTTT.

The CDR3 is CASSQVRTGDEQYF. CDR3 sequence (DNA): TGTGCCAGCAGCCAAGTCCGGACAGGGGACGAGCAGTACTTC. V usage is TRBV14 and J usage is TRBJ2-7; 9 bases are a match to TRBD1. The CDR3 runs 14 residues. With 1 base clipped from V and 5 bases from J, the junction kept 3 bases outside the gene matches. CDR1 is SGHDN and CDR2 is FVKESK in the germline V gene.

This chain links TRBV7-3 with TRBJ2-7, with D possibly TRBD1 on 5 matching bases. This CDR3 has 15 amino acids. The ends were cut back, 1 base at V and 3 bases at J, with 13 bases in the middle. Germline assignment: CDR1 SGHTA and CDR2 FQGTGA. This CDR3 is CASSLKADKFYEQYV. As DNA, the CDR3 is TGTGCCAGCAGCTTAAAGGCGGACAAATTCTACGAGCAGTACGTC.

This chain connects TRBV6-6 to TRBJ1-5; D is uncertain. The germline V and J ends were trimmed by 5 bases and 9 bases, with 20 bases remaining between them. Per germline, CDR1 MNHNY and CDR2 SVGAGI (reference sequence). The CDR3 covers 15 residues. The CDR3 nucleotides are TGTGCCAGCAGTCCCCTCCGGGAGGACTTACGGCCCCAGCATTTT. Amino acids: CASSPLREDLRPQHF.

The V gene is TRBV5-5, the J gene TRBJ1-5, with 9 nucleotides matching TRBD1. V shed 2 bases, J shed 5 bases, and the junction held 14 bases outside the gene matches. The germline V gene has CDR1 SGHKS and CDR2 YYEKEE (reference sequence). This CDR3 region has 18 residues. This chain's CDR3 is CASSFSGTGTPWDQPQHF. CDR3 nucleotides: TGTGCCAGCAGCTTCTCCGGGACAGGGACTCCCTGGGATCAGCCCCAGCATTTT.